A selection of T cell receptor beta chains follows, all from one sample in a study of cytomegalovirus exposure and HLA in healthy donors. The table came from immunoSEQ multiplex PCR; TCRdb's copy has only in-frame clones and leaves some out. Of 200,000 to 250,000 clones in the sample, about four fifths were seen once. What was sequenced was PBMCs. The receptors were sampled from a woman aged 40 to 50 in good health and CMV-seropositive. Each CDR3 is given with its conserved first and last residue. The order of the fields is V gene, D gene, J gene, clone size, CDR3 DNA, CDR3 protein. A D gene is named only where the DNA matches it firmly. Expanded clones get a size class; other rows say once, few or many, or leave the size out.

>TRBV4-2|TRBD2|TRBJ2-3|.
TGTGCCAGCAGCCGCTTACTAGCGGAGGACACAGATACGCAGTATTTT
CASSRLLAEDTDTQYF
>TRBV29-1|.|TRBJ1-2|few
TGCAGCGTTGCAGGGGTCAGCAACTATGGCTACACCTTC
CSVAGVSNYGYTF
>TRBV11-3|TRBD2|TRBJ2-2|.
TGTGCCAGCAGCTTAGCTTGGACTAGCGGAACCGGGGAGCTGTTTTTT
CASSLAWTSGTGELFF
>TRBV19|.|TRBJ1-6|.
TGTGCCAGTAGTGCTCACGACAGGCCTGGGAATTCACCCCTCCACTTT
CASSAHDRPGNSPLHF
>TRBV4-1|.|TRBJ1-1|few
TGCGCCAGCAGCCCGGTGCAGGGTAACACTGAAGCTTTCTTT
CASSPVQGNTEAFF
>TRBV19|.|TRBJ1-1|.
TGTGCCAGTAGTAGTACCGGGTCAGGGGCTGAAGCTTTCTTT
CASSSTGSGAEAFF
>TRBV27|TRBD1|TRBJ1-2|.
TGTGCCAGCCAGGGGGGCGCCGATGGCTACACCTTC
CASQGGADGYTF
>TRBV5-1|.|TRBJ2-7|.
TGCGCCAGCAGCTTTGGTGCAGGGCTTAACGAGCAGTACTTC
CASSFGAGLNEQYF
>TRBV11-2|.|TRBJ2-2|.
TGTGCCAGCAGCTTAGGAGTCCGATACACCGGGGAGCTGTTTTTT
CASSLGVRYTGELFF
>TRBV25-1|TRBD1|TRBJ2-2|.
TGTGCCAGCAGTGATAGCAGGGGGACCGGGGAGCTGTTTTTT
CASSDSRGTGELFF